These 15 T cell receptor beta chains originate from one sample sequenced in a study of CD8+CD57+ T cells in acquired aplastic anemia. Patients selected for sequencing had displayed CD8+CD57+ cell expansion by flow cytometry. Genomic DNA provided the template from which TCR beta VDJ and CDR3 profiles were obtained. TCRdb re-called the reads with MiXCR, one entry per CDR3 protein. The data hold some 92,000 distinct CDR3 sequences, with less than 75% observed a single time. Material for sequencing was sorted CD4+, CD8+, or CD8+CD57+ T cells (not recorded which) from PBMCs. These receptor sequences come from a human donor with aplastic anemia.

This clonotype has just a few counts. The chain is built from TRBV20-1 and TRBJ2-5; D unresolved. This CDR3 contains 14 residues. The germline V gene encodes CDR1 DFQATT and CDR2 SNEGSKA (reference sequence). With 6 bases removed from V and 0 bases from J, the gap between germline ends came to 14 bases. The CDR3 bases are TGCAGTGCGCTCCGGCCCAGGTACCAAGAGACCCAGTACTTC. Protein product: CSALRPRYQETQYF.

This clonotype appeared a single time. The chain couples TRBV20-1 to TRBJ2-4; D possibly corresponds to TRBD1 (8 bases). Germline CDR1 DFQATT, CDR2 SNEGSKA (reference sequence). Trimming pared 4 bases from V and 5 bases from J, leaving 15 bases between. This CDR3 is 14 amino acids long. CDR3 DNA sequence: TGCAGTGCTACAGGGGGCGCGGGGGAAAACATTCAGTACTTC. Residues: CSATGGAGENIQYF.

The chain joins TRBV5-1 to TRBJ2-3; D unclear. CDR1 is SGHRS and CDR2 is YFSETQ in the germline V gene. Trimming cost V 0 bases and J 1 base, with 12 bases left between them. CDR3 length equals 16 residues. The CDR3, as DNA: TGCGCCAGCAGCTTGGAGGGTCTAAGGGGCACAGATACGCAGTATTTT. Its protein is CASSLEGLRGTDTQYF.

The chain uses TRBV24-1 and TRBJ1-2; the D gene is possibly TRBD1 (5 bases). The germline gives CDR1 KGHDR, CDR2 SFDVKD. The CDR3 spans 16 residues. Trimming took off 2 bases at V and 3 bases at J, with 15 bases between the two ends. CDR3 nucleotide sequence: TGTGCCACCAGTGATTCAGGTGTGGGACCTCACTATGGCTACACCTTC. Its translation is CATSDSGVGPHYGYTF.

Turning to this clonotype: Sequence at one end of the junction differs from germline and may be a read error. This chain connects TRBV24-1 to TRBJ2-1; 10 bases fit TRBD2. The germline gives CDR1 KGHDR, CDR2 SFDVKD. The CDR3 loop spans 14 amino acids. CDR3 protein: CASSTSGTYNEQFF. The CDR3 DNA is TGTGCCAGCAGTACTAGCGGGACATACAATGAGCAGTTCTTC.

The rearrangement joins TRBV9 to TRBJ1-6; TRBD1 matches 9 bases. CDR3 length equals 17 residues. Germline values: CDR1 SGDLS, CDR2 YYNGEE. The V segment lost 0 bases and the J segment 5 bases; nucleotides outside the gene matches: 6. CDR3 loop: CASSVDGTGNHNSPLHF. The CDR3 nucleotides are TGTGCCAGCAGCGTAGACGGGACAGGGAACCATAATTCACCCCTCCACTTT.

V gene TRBV24-1 combines with J gene TRBJ1-1; no definite D call. CDR3 size: 13 residues. Trimming removed 4 bases at V and 4 bases at J, with 9 bases between. The germline V gene has CDR1 KGHDR and CDR2 SFDVKD. CDR3 DNA: TGTGCCACCAGTGAAGATCGGTTCACTGAAGCTTTCTTT. Residues: CATSEDRFTEAFF.

This clonotype was observed once. The V call is TRBV10-1, the J call TRBJ2-1, with D perhaps given as TRBD1 or TRBD2 (5 bases each). There are 15 residues in the CDR3. The V end was cut by 3 bases, the J end by 6 bases, with 15 bases between. The germline CDR1 and CDR2 sequences are WNHNN and SYGVQD (reference sequence). CDR3 protein: CASSERETDFNEQFF. CDR3 in DNA: TGCGCCAGCAGTGAAAGGGAGACAGACTTCAATGAGCAGTTCTTC.

The J gene is TRBJ2-2, the V gene TRBV9, with TRBD1 matching 8 bases. V was pared by 4 bases and J by 2 bases, with 7 bases of the junction left unmatched. Germline CDR1 SGDLS, CDR2 YYNGEE. The CDR3 is 16 amino acids. CDR3 sequence (DNA): TGTGCCAGCAGCCCCCGGACAGGGCAAAACACCGGGGAGCTGTTTTTT. Its protein product is CASSPRTGQNTGELFF.

The rearrangement links TRBV5-1 to TRBJ1-2; no firm D call. This CDR3 has 13 amino acids. The ends were cut back, 4 bases at V and 13 bases at J, with 20 bases in the middle. The germline CDR1 and CDR2 sequences are SGHRS and YFSETQ. The CDR3 region is CASSADGLVAVTF. In nucleotides, the CDR3 is TGCGCCAGCAGCGCGGACGGCCTGGTTGCCGTCACCTTC.

The sample holds one count of this clonotype. The rearrangement joins TRBV2 to TRBJ2-3, with D possibly being TRBD2 (6 bases). CDR3 length equals 12 residues. V lost 6 bases and J lost 6, with 10 bases in between. Germline values: CDR1 SNHLY, CDR2 FYNNEI. CDR3 sequence reads: CASSWDSDTQYF. For the CDR3, the DNA is TGTGCCAGCAGCTGGGACTCGGATACGCAGTATTTT. Full variable domain (outside the CDR3, taken from reference TRBV2 and TRBJ2-3): EPEVTQTPSHQVTQMGQEVILRCVPISNHLYFYWYRQILGQKVEFLVSFYNNEISEKSEIFDDQFSVERPDGSNFTLKIRSTKLEDSAMYFCASSWDSDTQYFGPGTRLTVL.

The rearrangement joins TRBV2 to TRBJ2-1; 7 positions agree with TRBD2. V shed 8 bases and J 6 bases; nucleotides not matched to a gene: 7. Germline CDR1 SNHLY, CDR2 FYNNEI. This CDR3 spans 13 amino acids. Here the CDR3 reads CASGGLEFNEQFF. The DNA of the CDR3 is TGTGCCAGCGGCGGACTAGAGTTCAATGAGCAGTTCTTC.

This chain joins TRBV5-4 and TRBJ2-7; D could derive from TRBD1 or TRBD2 (5 bases each). The germline gives CDR1 SGHNT, CDR2 YYREEE (reference sequence). Trimming removed 0 bases at V and 2 bases at J, with 12 bases between. CDR3 length: 15 amino acids. CDR3 loop: CASSLAGTAAYEQYF. As DNA, the CDR3 is TGTGCCAGCAGCTTGGCCGGGACGGCAGCCTACGAGCAGTACTTC.

This chain uses TRBV19 with TRBJ2-5, with D unresolved. Germline V gene sequence: CDR1 LNHDA, CDR2 SQIVND (reference sequence). Trimming took 6 bases from V and 5 from J, leaving 13 bases between them. The CDR3 totals 13 residues. In nucleotides, the CDR3 is TGTGCCAGTAGCCTCTCTTTTTGGGAGACCCAGTACTTC. The encoded protein is CASSLSFWETQYF.

The chain couples TRBV24-1 to TRBJ2-3; 7 nucleotides match TRBD2. V was clipped by 7 bases and J by 1 base; unmatched bases: 7. The CDR3 length is 15 residues. Germline-derived CDR1 and CDR2 are KGHDR and SFDVKD. This CDR3 reads CATRATRGGTDTQYF. CDR3 DNA sequence: TGTGCCACCAGAGCCACCCGGGGGGGCACAGATACGCAGTATTTT.